This entry is about one T cell receptor (beta chain). What it binds is unknown. The germline V gene has CDR1 LGHNA and CDR2 YSLEER. The CDR3 loop spans 13 amino acids. V dropped 0 bases and J dropped 6 bases, with 8 bases sitting between them. This sample was included in a study of T cell responses to AZD1222 COVID-19 vaccine. General observations from the study: No repertoire was sampled before or during the peak T cell response, only after it.

Sequenced by immunoSEQ multiplex PCR; TCRdb stores in-frame clones only, minus some. The sample has some 150,000 clones, 85% to 95% seen once. V gene TRBV4-3 combines with J gene TRBJ1-1; D is uncertain. This TCR derives from an adult in good health. The sample here was peripheral blood, taken on day 0 of AZD1222 vaccination. CDR3 sequence: CASSQDWSAEAFF. CDR3 in DNA: TGCGCCAGCAGCCAAGATTGGTCGGCTGAAGCTTTCTTT.